The entry below gives a single T cell receptor beta chain sequence along with its context. Its antigen is undetermined. This CDR3 is built from 15 residues. Germline assignment: CDR1 KGHSH and CDR2 LQKENI. Trimming took off 3 bases at V and 3 bases at J, with 12 bases between the two ends. Expressed TCRB transcripts were sequenced because the isolated RNA had all been reverse transcribed beforehand. The table came from immunoSEQ multiplex PCR; TCRdb's copy has only in-frame clones and leaves some out. This sample has under 300,000 clones, with 11% found just once. This record comes from a study of beta chain features in type 1 diabetes. Study findings and constraints: People with Type 1 diabetes carried modestly yet significantly shorter TCRB CDR3s in all four CD4+ subsets. cDNA-based sequencing might over-represent cells highly expressing TCR.

V usage is TRBV18 and J usage is TRBJ2-1; TRBD2 is a possible D gene (7 bases). Sequenced: naive CD4+ T cells from blood. The TCR was taken from a man aged 25 to 40 with type 1 diabetes. The CDR3 sequence is CASSPRGGDYNEQFF. CDR3 sequence (DNA): TGTGCCAGCTCACCGAGAGGGGGGGACTACAATGAGCAGTTCTTC.